This is a list of T cell receptor beta chains from one sample in a study of T cell responses to AZD1222 COVID-19 vaccine. Repertoires were generated with immunoSEQ multiplex PCR, while TCRdb's copy carries only in-frame clones and drops some. Among roughly 120,000 clones listed, roughly 87% were seen once. The sequenced sample was peripheral blood, obtained on day 0 of AZD1222 vaccination. The receptors derive from an adult in good health. Both conserved end residues are part of each CDR3. The D gene is left open where the match is weak. Clone size is not always given. Where it is, it says once, few, many or a class for expanded clones.

v_gene,abundance,j_gene,d_gene,CDR3aa,CDR3nt
TRBV18,.,TRBJ2-7,TRBD1,CASSPRQGTYEQYF,TGTGCCAGCTCACCACGACAGGGAACCTACGAGCAGTACTTC
TRBV4-2,.,TRBJ2-3,.,CASSQVSPEGTDTQYF,TGTGCCAGCAGCCAAGTCTCCCCGGAGGGCACAGATACGCAGTATTTT
TRBV14,.,TRBJ2-3,.,CASSQVATDTQYF,TGTGCCAGCAGCCAAGTAGCGACAGATACGCAGTATTTT
TRBV24-1,.,TRBJ1-4,.,CATRDRDNEKLFF,TGTGCCACCAGAGACAGAGATAATGAAAAACTGTTTTTT
TRBV7-9,.,TRBJ1-3,.,CASSLGASRGFFSGNTIYF,TGTGCCAGCAGCTTAGGGGCCAGCAGGGGCTTTTTTAGTGGAAACACCATATATTTT
TRBV7-9,.,TRBJ1-1,.,CASSPIQNTEAFF,TGTGCCAGCAGCCCGATCCAGAACACTGAAGCTTTCTTT
TRBV7-9,few,TRBJ2-3,.,CASSLASGRTPFTDTQYF,TGTGCCAGCAGCTTAGCGAGCGGAAGGACTCCCTTCACAGATACGCAGTATTTT
TRBV5-1,.,TRBJ2-1,TRBD1,CASSTDRDRGPSYNEQFF,TGCGCCAGCAGCACGGACCGGGACAGGGGGCCCTCCTACAATGAGCAGTTCTTC
TRBV7-2,once,TRBJ1-6,TRBD1,CASSSSGTAVSPLHF,TGTGCCAGCAGCTCCTCCGGGACAGCGGTTTCACCCCTCCACTTT
TRBV19,.,TRBJ1-1,TRBD1,CASSMDRGITEAFF,TGTGCCAGTAGTATGGACAGGGGAATCACTGAAGCTTTCTTT